The 12 T cell receptor beta chains presented below share a single source sample, sequenced in a study of T cell clones after liver transplantation. The assay was immunoSEQ multiplex PCR, and TCRdb's table has in-frame clones only and misses some. The sample comprises about 45,000 clones, roughly 86% of which are singletons, and more than 2% rests with the top ten. Specimen: CD4+ T cells from blood, collected 24 months after liver transplant. All receptors derive from a human patient who received a liver transplant. Some T cells may be provided by the graft donor.

The DNA of the CDR3 is TGTGCCAGCAGCTTAGTCCCCGGGGGGGATGAAAAACTGTTTTTT. It codes for CASSLVPGGDEKLFF. V gene TRBV7-2 combines with J gene TRBJ1-4, with D perhaps matching TRBD1 (5 bases). Germline loops: CDR1 SGHTA, CDR2 FQGNSA. V lost 1 base and J 6 bases, leaving 12 bases between the germline ends. The CDR3 is 15 amino acids.

The gene calls are TRBV28 and TRBJ2-6; D is uncertain. The CDR3 totals 16 residues. CDR1 is MDHEN and CDR2 is SYDVKM in the germline V gene. Trimming cost V 7 bases and J 1 base, with 14 bases left between them. CDR3 region: CASTLVGVSGANVLTF. Here the CDR3 DNA reads TGTGCCAGCACCTTAGTCGGTGTGTCTGGGGCCAACGTCCTGACTTTC. The full variable domain, completed using reference TRBV28 and TRBJ2-6, is DVKVTQSSRYLVKRTGEKVFLECVQDMDHENMFWYRQDPGLGLRLIYFSYDVKMKEKGDIPEGYSVSREKKERFSLILESASTNQTSMYLCASTLVGVSGANVLTFGAGSRLTVL.

This clone was recorded a few times. V and J are TRBV5-1 and TRBJ2-1, with 7 bases identical to TRBD2. The V gene end was trimmed by 3 bases and the J gene end by 3 bases; junction bases not matched to a gene: 3. Germline-derived CDR1 and CDR2 are SGHRS and YFSETQ. The CDR3 runs to 14 residues. As DNA, the CDR3 is TGCGCCAGCAGCTCCAGCGGGGTCTACAATGAGCAGTTCTTC. Translation: CASSSSGVYNEQFF.

The chain carries TRBV5-4 and TRBJ2-7; D is possibly TRBD1 or TRBD2 (5 bases each). The CDR3 totals 15 residues. V lost 3 bases, J lost 4 bases, and 17 bases lay in between. From germline, CDR1 is SGHNT and CDR2 YYREEE (reference sequence). The CDR3 nucleotides read TGTGCCAGCAGCTCTTCTGGGGGTGTAATGTACGAGCAGTACTTC. It translates to CASSSSGGVMYEQYF.

This clone came up once. V gene TRBV14 combines with J gene TRBJ2-6, with 10 bases matching TRBD1. This CDR3 comprises 18 residues. Unmatched junction bases numbered 6, after V lost 4 bases and J lost 0 bases. From germline, CDR1 is SGHDN and CDR2 FVKESK. CDR3 nucleotides: TGTGCCAGCAGCCGAATGACAGGGGGCCCCTCTGGGGCCAACGTCCTGACTTTC. It specifies CASSRMTGGPSGANVLTF.

The gene calls are TRBV19 and TRBJ2-7; possibly TRBD2 for D (5 bases). This CDR3 spans 13 amino acids. V gave up 6 bases and J gave up 12 bases, with 21 bases separating them. The germline V gene has CDR1 LNHDA and CDR2 SQIVND (reference sequence). Here the CDR3 DNA reads TGTGCCAGTAGGGCTCGGACCGGCGCGAGGGTGTACTTC. Translated: CASRARTGARVYF. Combining the CDR3 with reference TRBV19 and TRBJ2-7 gives the whole variable domain DGGITQSPKYLFRKEGQNVTLSCEQNLNHDAMYWYRQDPGQGLRLIYYSQIVNDFQKGDIAEGYSVSREKKESFPLTVTSAQKNPTAFYLCASRARTGARVYFGPGTRLTVT.

The rearrangement links TRBV7-9 to TRBJ2-3, with 9 bases fitting TRBD1. In germline, CDR1 is SEHNR, CDR2 FQNEAQ (reference sequence). This CDR3 has 15 amino acids. After removal of 5 bases from V and 4 bases from J, the junction contained 7 bases not matched to a gene. DNA for the CDR3: TGTGCCAGCAGCCCCCGAGGACAGGGGTCAGATACGCAGTATTTT. This sequence encodes CASSPRGQGSDTQYF.

This clone appeared a few times. The rearrangement joins TRBV6-6 to TRBJ2-1; 7 bases map to TRBD2. After removal of 8 bases from V and 9 bases from J, the junction contained 4 bases not matched to a gene. Germline V gene sequence: CDR1 MNHNY, CDR2 SVGAGI (reference sequence). The CDR3 is made up of 11 amino acids. The CDR3 DNA reads TGTGCCAGCGGACTAGGGGTTGAGCAGTTCTTC. This encodes CASGLGVEQFF.

The rearrangement uses TRBV4-2 and TRBJ1-3; D not resolved. CDR1 is LGHNA, CDR2 YNFKEQ, per germline. Trimming pared 1 base from V and 3 bases from J, leaving 16 bases between. The CDR3 extends over 17 amino acids. CDR3 DNA sequence: TGTGCCAGCAGCCAAGTTCCTACGAGGCTGAGTGGAAACACCATATATTTT. This translates into CASSQVPTRLSGNTIYF.

Comment on this clone: The missing conserved phenylalanine or tryptophan at the end of this CDR3 makes a read error likely. The DNA is omitted, as the CDR3 cannot be located on it reliably, and the CDR3 follows TCRdb's listing. The chain carries TRBV5-6 and TRBJ1-2. Germline assignment: CDR1 SGHDT and CDR2 YYEEEE. The CDR3 contains 12 residues when both ends are counted. The CDR3 loop reads CASSFRLLGSAT.

The chain couples TRBV7-2 to TRBJ1-5; D not certain. The germline V gene has CDR1 SGHTA and CDR2 FQGNSA. Between the trimmed V and J ends, which lost 1 base and 2 bases, there was a span of 9 bases. CDR3 length: 15 amino acids. This CDR3 is CASSLVGLGNQPQHF. The CDR3 DNA reads TGTGCCAGCAGCTTAGTTGGTCTAGGCAATCAGCCCCAGCATTTT.

This clone was recorded only once. V and J are TRBV7-2 and TRBJ2-1, with 8 bases matching TRBD1. The CDR3 runs 15 residues. Germline CDR1 SGHTA, CDR2 FQGNSA. Germline trimming cut 3 bases from V and 9 bases from J; bases unmatched to any gene: 10. The CDR3 loop reads CASSFTRGQGGEQFF. In DNA, the CDR3 is TGTGCCAGCAGCTTCACACGAGGACAGGGAGGTGAGCAGTTCTTC.